Here is one TCR beta chain with its context. Per the study methods: For nucleated cells, counts were estimated from reference gene primer amplification. Produced via immunoSEQ multiplex PCR; TCRdb's table is partial and in-frame only. The V and J calls and clone size were taken over from that table, and D and trimming were inferred from the DNA. The sample yields over 70,000 clones, 75% to 90% seen once. This sample is part of a study of blood T cell repertoires in COVID-19. Overall study context: T cells, B-cell-depleted T cells, or PBMCs supplied cDNA or gDNA.

This CDR3 has 15 amino acids. Trimming left V 1 base short and J 5 bases short, with 15 bases between. The germline CDR1 and CDR2 sequences are SGHDT and YYEEEE. The chain employs TRBV5-6 and TRBJ1-1; TRBD1 is a possible D gene (5 bases). This sequence originates from a man older than 75 with acute or convalescent COVID-19. The sequenced sample consisted of peripheral blood. DNA of the CDR3: TGTGCCAGCAGCTTGTACGGTGGGGCAAGGACTGAAGCTTTCTTT. Amino acids: CASSLYGGARTEAFF.